Listed below are T cell receptor beta chains from one sample, sequenced in a study of control samples from healthy donors and cancer patients. Profiling relied on immunoSEQ multiplex PCR, and the TCRdb table lists in-frame clones only, not all of them. The sample shows more than 20,000 clones, 65% to 90% of them seen only once. Sequencing was done on a sample of PBMCs. Receptors were obtained from a man aged 60-69 years with head and neck cancer. Each CDR3 is given with its conserved first and last residue. A D gene is named only where the DNA matches it firmly. Clone size is not always given. Where it is, it says once, few, many or a class for expanded clones.

clone_size	v_call	j_call	d_call	cdr3_nt	cdr3_aa
.	TRBV7-8	TRBJ2-7	TRBD1	TGTGCCAGCAGCTTAAGGGACAGGGGGAACTCCTACGAGCAGTACTTC	CASSLRDRGNSYEQYF
.	TRBV11-2	TRBJ1-3	.	TGTGCCAGCAGCTTAAGGCAGGGGCCAGGAAACACCATATATTTT	CASSLRQGPGNTIYF
once	TRBV11-2	TRBJ2-5	TRBD2	TGTGCCAGCAGCTCCACCCGGAGGGGACTACAAGAGACCCAGTACTTC	CASSSTRRGLQETQYF
.	TRBV5-6	TRBJ1-1	.	TGTGCCAGCAGCTCATACAATGAAGCTTTCTTT	CASSSYNEAFF
once	TRBV5-1	TRBJ2-5	.	TGCGCCAGCAGCTTGGCGCGCAGGGAGGAGACCCAGTACTTC	CASSLARREETQYF
few	TRBV7-6	TRBJ2-1	TRBD1	TGTGCCAGCAGCTTACCGGGACAGGGGATGTATGAGCAGTTCTTC	CASSLPGQGMYEQFF
.	TRBV28	TRBJ1-5	.	TGTGCCAGCAGTCCCGACAGCAATCAGCCCCAGCATTTT	CASSPDSNQPQHF
.	TRBV6-5	TRBJ1-2	TRBD1	TGTGCCAGCAGTTTCTGGGGGACAGGGGGTGGCTACACCTTC	CASSFWGTGGGYTF
.	TRBV2	TRBJ2-7	TRBD2	TGTGCCAGCAGTGAGCGACTAGCGAGGAACGAGCAGTACTTC	CASSERLARNEQYF
once	TRBV7-8	TRBJ1-2	TRBD1	TGTGCCAGCAGCCGGACAGGGACCCCCCTCTATGGCTACACCTTC	CASSRTGTPLYGYTF
.	TRBV7-9	TRBJ1-2	TRBD1	TGTGCCAGCAGCTTAGGGGGACAGGGAGGAGGCTACACCTTC	CASSLGGQGGGYTF
.	TRBV12-5	TRBJ2-1	.	TGTGCTAGTGGTCCATGGGACTTTCAAGTCAATGAGCAGTTCTTC	CASGPWDFQVNEQFF
.	TRBV5-1	TRBJ2-2	TRBD2	TGCGCCAGCAGCTTGGACGCGGGAGGGAACACCGGGGAGCTGTTTTTT	CASSLDAGGNTGELFF
once	TRBV5-6	TRBJ1-4	.	TGTGCCAGCAGCTTGGCCCGTCAGGGTTCGGAAAAACTGTTTTTT	CASSLARQGSEKLFF
once	TRBV4-3	TRBJ2-5	.	TGCGCCAGCAGCCAAGCCAGGGGAGAGACCCAGTACTTC	CASSQARGETQYF
.	TRBV2	TRBJ2-1	.	TGTGCCAGCAGTTTACTAAACGAGCAGTTCTTC	CASSLLNEQFF
once	TRBV4-1	TRBJ2-6	.	TGCGCCAGCAGCTTCCGACTGGGCCCGGCAAGCTCTGGGGCCAACGTCCTGACTTTC	CASSFRLGPASSGANVLTF
.	TRBV11-2	TRBJ2-5	.	TGTGCCAGCAGCCCACTAGCCCCCCAAGAGACCCAGTACTTC	CASSPLAPQETQYF
.	TRBV27	TRBJ2-3	.	TGTGCCAGCACCCATTCTACTGAGGGTGCAGATACGCAGTATTTT	CASTHSTEGADTQYF
.	TRBV27	TRBJ2-1	TRBD2	TGTGCCAGCAGTTTATTAGGAAGAGGTAGTTTAGCGGGTAATACTAGGAATGAGCAGTTCTTC	CASSLLGRGSLAGNTRNEQFF
.	TRBV6-5	TRBJ1-4	.	TGTGCCAGCCTCGCCAAGGGAGGCGAAAAACTGTTTTTT	CASLAKGGEKLFF
.	TRBV27	TRBJ1-3	.	TGTGCCAGCAGTCCGTGGGCTGGAAACACCATATATTTT	CASSPWAGNTIYF
.	TRBV6-5	TRBJ1-2	.	TGTGCCAGCAGTTTAGGGCCAAATTATGGCTACACCTTC	CASSLGPNYGYTF
.	TRBV6-5	TRBJ2-5	TRBD2	TGTGCCAGCAGCCCGGGGGGAGAGACCCAGTACTTC	CASSPGGETQYF
.	TRBV7-9	TRBJ2-3	TRBD2	TGTGCCAGCAGCTTTGAAGCGGGGAGGGATACGCAGTATTTT	CASSFEAGRDTQYF
.	TRBV5-1	TRBJ2-3	TRBD1	TGCGCCAGCAGCTTGGGACAGGGGCTCCGAAGCACAGATACGCAGTATTTT	CASSLGQGLRSTDTQYF
few	TRBV19	TRBJ1-1	.	TGTGCCAGTAGTGTGGTACAGAACACTGAAGCTTTCTTT	CASSVVQNTEAFF
.	TRBV19	TRBJ1-1	TRBD1	TGTGCCAGTAGTATTTTCCAGGGACAGGGGACTGAAGCTTTCTTT	CASSIFQGQGTEAFF
.	TRBV7-7	TRBJ2-5	.	TGTGCTAGCAGCCCTGATGAAGGAGAGACCCAGTACTTC	CASSPDEGETQYF
.	TRBV18	TRBJ1-5	.	TGTGCCAGCTCCTTTGGGACGCCTTATAGCAATCAGCCCCAGCATTTT	CASSFGTPYSNQPQHF
.	TRBV3-1/TRBV3-2	TRBJ1-2	TRBD1	TGTGCCAGCAGCCCCCGCCAGGGGGGAGGCTATGGCTACACCTTC	CASSPRQGGGYGYTF
.	TRBV19	TRBJ1-2	.	TGTGCCAGTAGTATAAAGGGGCGCAATGGCTACACCTTC	CASSIKGRNGYTF
.	TRBV4-1	TRBJ2-3	TRBD2	TGCGCCAGCAGCCTCGGACTAGCGGGGGGCAGGACAGATACGCAGTATTTT	CASSLGLAGGRTDTQYF
large	TRBV30	TRBJ1-1	TRBD1	TGTGCCTCGACGGGACAGAAGAACACTGAAGCTTTCTTT	CASTGQKNTEAFF
few	TRBV2	TRBJ1-2	TRBD1	TGTGCCAGCAGTCCCGGGACAGGGACCGACTATGGCTACACCTTC	CASSPGTGTDYGYTF
.	TRBV5-4	TRBJ1-2	TRBD1	TGTGCCAGCAGCCACCCCGACAGGGGAGGTGGCTACACCTTC	CASSHPDRGGGYTF
.	TRBV14	TRBJ1-2	TRBD1	TGTGCCAGCAGCCCACTTGACAGGGGGCTTCTCACGCACGACTATGGCTACACCTTC	CASSPLDRGLLTHDYGYTF
.	TRBV5-4	TRBJ1-6	.	TGTGCCAGCAGCCTAAAATTCAACAGGGCGAGCTCCTATAATTCACCCCTCCACTTT	CASSLKFNRASSYNSPLHF
.	TRBV29-1	TRBJ1-1	.	TGCAGCGTTGAACCCCAAGGGATAGGGGAAGCTTTCTTT	CSVEPQGIGEAFF
once	TRBV2	TRBJ1-3	.	TGTGCCAGCAGTGAAGGGGGTATTGGAAACACCATATATTTT	CASSEGGIGNTIYF